One sample yielded the 14 T cell receptor beta chains listed below, sequenced in a study of human T cells and chemical hapten exposure. Time point reported: patch test 1, 2 weeks after DPC sensitization. Regarding treatment: therapeutic diphenylcyclopropenone sensitization with weekly scalp DPC. TCRdb re-called the RACE reads through MiXCR, storing one row per CDR3 protein. The sample shows a few hundred thousand distinct CDR3 sequences, about 4.4% of them seen only once. This specimen consisted of whole blood, obtained in connection with sensitization to the hapten diphenylcyclopropenone (DPC). The receptors were sampled from a woman between 45 and 60 years old with alopecia areata. Some clones in this sample may be carry-over from other donors' samples.

There are many counts of this clonotype. The V and J genes are TRBV25-1 and TRBJ2-7; no firm D call. The length of the CDR3 is 10 residues. CDR1 is MGHDK, CDR2 SYGVNS, per germline. Trimming took 2 bases from V and 6 from J, leaving 2 bases between them. The CDR3 is CASSELEQYF. DNA of the CDR3: TGTGCCAGCAGTGAACTCGAGCAGTACTTC.

The rearrangement links TRBV7-9 to TRBJ2-3; D not certain. The CDR3 consists of 15 residues. Germline values: CDR1 SEHNR, CDR2 FQNEAQ (reference sequence). V was trimmed by 4 bases and J by 0 bases, leaving 11 bases between them. The CDR3 loop is CASSSSTASTDTQYF. In DNA form, the CDR3 reads TGTGCCAGCAGCTCCTCGACGGCTAGCACAGATACGCAGTATTTT.

The rearrangement joins TRBV4-2 to TRBJ2-4; 12 bases fit TRBD2. Losses at the gene ends were 2 bases for V and 2 bases for J; bases not matched to a gene: 4. Germline V gene data show CDR1 as LGHNA and CDR2 as YNFKEQ. The CDR3 has 17 residues. CDR3 loop: CASSQPSGRGPKNIQYF. CDR3 nucleotide sequence: TGTGCCAGCAGCCAACCTAGCGGGAGGGGGCCCAAAAACATTCAGTACTTC.

The V call is TRBV12-3 or TRBV12-4, the J call TRBJ2-3; D uncertain. This CDR3 contains 15 residues. Trimming pared 1 base from V and 2 bases from J, leaving 10 bases between. The CDR3 DNA sequence: TGTGCCAGCAGTTTAGACAGACAACCCACAGATACGCAGTATTTT. Residues: CASSLDRQPTDTQYF.

About this clonotype itself: This may come from a read error, since a much larger clone is one base off. The chain recombines TRBV6-5 with TRBJ1-4; tentatively, D is TRBD1 (5 bases). The germline gives CDR1 MNHEY, CDR2 SVGAGI. The CDR3 is made up of 15 amino acids. The chain's CDR3 is CTSSYQMGVTEKLFF. CDR3 sequence (DNA): TGTACCAGCAGTTACCAGATGGGGGTAACCGAAAAACTGTTTTTT.

Many counts were recorded for this clonotype. This sequence joins TRBV23-1 and TRBJ2-1; 9 positions agree with TRBD2. TRBV23-1 is given ORF status, its function remaining uncertain. CDR3 length: 15 residues. V trimming: 5 bases; J trimming: 8 bases; junction bases outside the gene matches: 10. The CDR3 coding sequence is TGCGCCAGCAGTGGCTCTCTAGCGGGGATAGATGAGCAGTTCTTC. It yields the protein CASSGSLAGIDEQFF.

In this sample, this clonotype turned up many times. This chain links TRBV28 with TRBJ1-2; 7 nucleotides line up with TRBD1. Trimming took 6 bases from V and 0 from J; bases not matched to a gene: 4. The CDR3 is 14 residues long. Germline V lookup: CDR1 MDHEN, CDR2 SYDVKM. The CDR3 loop is CASRSTGANYGYTF. The CDR3 DNA is TGTGCCAGCAGATCCACAGGGGCTAACTATGGCTACACCTTC.

At least ten counts were recorded for this clonotype. The chain recombines TRBV29-1 with TRBJ1-3; possible D gene TRBD1, 5 bases. CDR3 length equals 13 residues. CDR1 is SQVTM and CDR2 is ANQGSEA in the germline V gene. The V end was cut by 3 bases, the J end by 0 bases, with 6 bases between. This CDR3 reads CSVEDISGNTIYF. For the CDR3, the DNA is TGCAGCGTTGAGGACATCTCTGGAAACACCATATATTTT. The full variable domain, with the rest looked up from reference TRBV29-1 and TRBJ1-3, is SAVISQKPSRDICQRGTSLTIQCQVDSQVTMMFWYRQQPGQSLTLIATANQGSEATYESGFVIDKFPISRPNLTFSTLTVSNMSPEDSSIYLCSVEDISGNTIYFGEGSWLTVV.

The table lists this clonotype with a few counts. This sequence joins TRBV3-1 and TRBJ2-7, with D perhaps assigned TRBD1 or TRBD2 (5 bases each). There are 15 residues in the CDR3. The germline V gene has CDR1 LGHDT and CDR2 YNNKEL (reference sequence). V lost 3 bases, J lost 0 bases, and 12 bases lay in between. The CDR3 DNA follows: TGTGCCAGCAGCCAGGGGACCCTAAGCTCCTACGAGCAGTACTTC. Translation: CASSQGTLSSYEQYF.

In this sample, this clonotype turned up many times. The chain links TRBV6-1 to TRBJ1-5; D unresolved. V lost 7 bases and J 5 bases, leaving 9 bases between the germline ends. Per germline, CDR1 MNHNS and CDR2 SASEGT. The CDR3 is 12 amino acids. CDR3 DNA: TGTGCCAGCACCTTCTCTTATCAGCCCCAGCATTTT. Translated, it gives CASTFSYQPQHF.

The chain links TRBV3-1 to TRBJ2-7, with no clear D. Trimming cost V 1 base and J 0 bases, with 10 bases left between them. The germline CDR1 and CDR2 sequences are LGHDT and YNNKEL (reference sequence). The CDR3 spans 15 residues. The CDR3 bases are TGTGCCAGCAGCCAAGTGTCAGCCTTCTCCTACGAGCAGTACTTC. It yields the protein CASSQVSAFSYEQYF.

Note on this clonotype: A much larger clone differs from this one at a single base, so this may be a read error. The V gene is TRBV20-1, the J gene TRBJ1-1; the D is unclear. This CDR3 has 14 amino acids. CDR1 and CDR2 (germline): DFQATT, SNEGSKA (reference sequence). This chain's CDR3 is CSARDLPENAEAFF. The CDR3 DNA follows: TGCAGTGCTAGAGATCTCCCAGAGAACGCTGAAGCTTTCTTT.

V and J are TRBV20-1 and TRBJ2-1, with 8 positions matching TRBD2. V shed 3 bases and J 4 bases; nucleotides not matched to a gene: 5. This CDR3 is 14 amino acids long. Looked up from germline, CDR1 is DFQATT and CDR2 is SNEGSKA (reference sequence). CDR3 sequence reads: CSASVGLVYNEQFF. The CDR3 DNA sequence: TGCAGTGCTAGCGTGGGACTAGTGTACAATGAGCAGTTCTTC.

In this sample, this clonotype turned up a few times. The chain has TRBV21-1 and TRBJ2-7; whether TRBD2, the table's D call, matches the DNA was not checked. TRBV21-1 is tagged as a pseudogene. The CDR3 sequence is 17 residues long. This CDR3 is CASSKECASGREYEQYF. The CDR3, as DNA: TGTGCCAGCAGCAAAGAGTGCGCTAGCGGGAGGGAGTACGAGCAGTACTTC.